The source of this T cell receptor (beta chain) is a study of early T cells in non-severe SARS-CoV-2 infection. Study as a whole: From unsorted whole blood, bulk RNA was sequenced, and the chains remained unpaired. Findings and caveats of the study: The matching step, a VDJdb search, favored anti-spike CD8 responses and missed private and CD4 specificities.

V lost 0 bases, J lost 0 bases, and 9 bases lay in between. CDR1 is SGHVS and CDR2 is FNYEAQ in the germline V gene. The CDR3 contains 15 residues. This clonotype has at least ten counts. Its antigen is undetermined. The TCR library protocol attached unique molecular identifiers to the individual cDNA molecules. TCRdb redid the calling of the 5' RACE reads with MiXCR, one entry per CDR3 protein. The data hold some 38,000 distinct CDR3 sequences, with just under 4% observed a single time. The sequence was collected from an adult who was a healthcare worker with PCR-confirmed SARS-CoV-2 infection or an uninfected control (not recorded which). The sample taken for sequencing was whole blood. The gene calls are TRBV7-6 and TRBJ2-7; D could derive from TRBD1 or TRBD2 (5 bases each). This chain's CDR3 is CASSLAGDASYEQYF. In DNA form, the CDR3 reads TGTGCCAGCAGCTTAGCGGGGGACGCCTCCTACGAGCAGTACTTC.